Shown below are 3 T cell receptor beta chains from a single sample sequenced in a study of blood T cell repertoires in COVID-19. Sequenced by immunoSEQ multiplex PCR; TCRdb stores in-frame clones only, minus some. The table shows hundreds of thousands of clones, with about 88% occurring only once. Sequenced sample: peripheral blood. Receptor source: a woman between 70 and 85 years old with COVID-19, enrolled during active disease.

This clone was recorded only once. V and J are TRBV19 and TRBJ1-1; 11 bases are shared with TRBD1. The CDR3 totals 15 residues. Trimming took 9 bases from V and 5 from J; bases not matched to a gene: 11. CDR1 LNHDA and CDR2 SQIVND come from the germline V gene (reference sequence). CDR3 coding DNA: TGTGCCAGCCAAAAGGGGGACAGGGGGGAAACTGAAGCTTTCTTT. Encoded protein: CASQKGDRGETEAFF.

The chain combines TRBV18 with TRBJ2-2, with 10 bases matching TRBD1. The CDR3 sequence is 18 residues long. Germline values: CDR1 KGHSH, CDR2 LQKENI. V was clipped by 3 bases and J by 1 base; unmatched bases: 8. The CDR3 region is CASSPRSTGGLNTGELFF. The CDR3 region has the DNA TGTGCCAGCTCACCGCGATCGACAGGGGGCCTGAACACCGGGGAGCTGTTTTTT.

This chain joins TRBV2 and TRBJ2-3, with 10 bases lining up with TRBD1. The germline V gene encodes CDR1 SNHLY and CDR2 FYNNEI. The CDR3 loop spans 15 amino acids. The trim removed 2 bases at V and 5 bases at J, leaving 4 bases unmatched. As DNA, the CDR3 is TGTGCCAGCAGTGAATCAGGACAGGGGGGAGATACGCAGTATTTT. This gives the protein CASSESGQGGDTQYF.